The 17 T cell receptor beta chains below all came from one sample that was sequenced in a study of PD-1 blockade in classical Hodgkin lymphoma. Sequenced by immunoSEQ multiplex PCR; TCRdb stores in-frame clones only, minus some. The sample consists of 75,000 to 95,000 clones, approximately 83% of them appearing once. Noted time point: cycle 4 day 1 (C4D1), after more than 5 weeks of nivolumab. All trial patients relapsed after autologous stem cell transplantation. The source material was peripheral blood mononuclear cells (PBMCs), sampled before the fourth cycle of nivolumab. Receptors were obtained from a human donor with classical Hodgkin lymphoma.

The V gene is TRBV5-1, the J gene TRBJ2-7, with 7 bases that match TRBD1. V was clipped by 2 bases and J by 4 bases; unmatched bases: 27. Germline CDR1 and CDR2: SGHRS and YFSETQ. The CDR3 is made up of 21 amino acids. CDR3 protein: CASSFSQQNRGRSRRKYEQYF. CDR3 DNA sequence: TGCGCCAGCAGCTTCTCCCAGCAGAACAGGGGTAGGTCTAGAAGGAAGTACGAGCAGTACTTC.

This chain links TRBV5-5 with TRBJ1-2, with D perhaps TRBD1 (5 bases). CDR3 length: 13 residues. Trimming removed 3 bases at V and 7 bases at J, with 13 bases between. The germline V gene has CDR1 SGHKS and CDR2 YYEKEE (reference sequence). The CDR3 DNA reads as TGTGCCAGCAGCTCCTATCCAGGGCTTGGCTACACCTTC. It yields the protein CASSSYPGLGYTF. Looking up the rest from reference TRBV5-5 and TRBJ1-2 gives the full variable domain: DAGVTQSPTHLIKTRGQQVTLRCSPISGHKSVSWYQQVLGQGPQFIFQYYEKEERGRGNFPDRFSARQFPNYSSELNVNALLLGDSALYLCASSSYPGLGYTFGSGTRLTVV.

The chain combines TRBV28 with TRBJ2-1; TRBD2 agrees at 12 bases. The CDR3 covers 16 residues. The germline V gene encodes CDR1 MDHEN and CDR2 SYDVKM. V shed 4 bases and J 4 bases; nucleotides not matched to a gene: 5. The CDR3 DNA reads TGTGCCAGCAGTTCCCGACTAGCGGGAGTGTACAATGAGCAGTTCTTC. Its protein product is CASSSRLAGVYNEQFF. Together with reference TRBV28 and TRBJ2-1, the CDR3 gives the full variable domain: DVKVTQSSRYLVKRTGEKVFLECVQDMDHENMFWYRQDPGLGLRLIYFSYDVKMKEKGDIPEGYSVSREKKERFSLILESASTNQTSMYLCASSSRLAGVYNEQFFGPGTRLTVL.

J is TRBJ2-5 and V is TRBV2, with 11 bases lining up with TRBD2. J was trimmed by 4 bases and V by 9 bases; bases with no gene match: 7. The CDR3 is 14 residues long. Germline V lookup: CDR1 SNHLY, CDR2 FYNNEI. Here the CDR3 DNA reads TGTGCCAGAACCTTAGCGGGAGGGGGAGAGACCCAGTACTTC. Translated: CARTLAGGGETQYF.

The genes are TRBV5-1 and TRBJ2-7, with unresolved D. Trimming stripped 0 bases from V and 0 bases from J, with 7 bases between. CDR3 length: 14 residues. Germline V gene data show CDR1 as SGHRS and CDR2 as YFSETQ. The CDR3 DNA follows: TGCGCCAGCAGCTTGGAAGGAAGCTCCTACGAGCAGTACTTC. Its protein product is CASSLEGSSYEQYF.

V is TRBV30 and J is TRBJ2-1, with 7 bases fitting TRBD1. The trim removed 2 bases at V and 2 bases at J, leaving 3 bases unmatched. The CDR3 extends over 14 amino acids. Germline V gives CDR1 GTSNPN, CDR2 SVGIG (reference sequence). The CDR3 DNA sequence: TGTGCCTGGAGTAGGGGGCAAACCTACAATGAGCAGTTCTTC. This gives the protein CAWSRGQTYNEQFF.

This chain links TRBV14 with TRBJ2-7; 9 bases agree with TRBD2. The V and J ends lost 1 base and 6 bases, in that order; junction bases with no gene match: 7. CDR3 length: 15 residues. The V gene's germline CDR1 is SGHDN and CDR2 FVKESK. The CDR3 sequence is CASSQVRREGAEQYF. The CDR3 nucleotides are TGTGCCAGCAGCCAAGTAAGGCGGGAGGGAGCCGAGCAGTACTTC.

The chain uses TRBV19 and TRBJ1-5; D call uncertain. Germline CDR1 reads LNHDA; CDR2 reads SQIVND (reference sequence). The CDR3 has 16 residues. V dropped 8 bases and J dropped 2 bases, with 19 bases sitting between them. As DNA, the CDR3 is TGTGCCAGTTTGGGAAGACGGAGGAGTGGCAATCAGCCCCAGCATTTT. It specifies CASLGRRRSGNQPQHF.

The chain couples TRBV7-9 to TRBJ2-1; D unclear. V lost 1 base to trimming and J lost 4 bases, with 8 bases between them. The CDR3 loop spans 14 amino acids. The germline V gene encodes CDR1 SEHNR and CDR2 FQNEAQ (reference sequence). CDR3 DNA sequence: TGTGCCAGCAGCTTAGACGTTCTATACAATGAGCAGTTCTTC. Residues: CASSLDVLYNEQFF. Looking up the rest from reference TRBV7-9 and TRBJ2-1 gives the full variable domain: DTGVSQNPRHKITKRGQNVTFRCDPISEHNRLYWYRQTLGQGPEFLTYFQNEAQLEKSRLLSDRFSAERPKGSFSTLEIQRTEQGDSAMYLCASSLDVLYNEQFFGPGTRLTVL.

The V call is TRBV6-5, the J call TRBJ1-1; 7 positions match TRBD1. V gave up 2 bases and J gave up 9 bases; unmatched junction bases: 12. The CDR3 extends over 15 amino acids. The V gene's germline CDR1 is MNHEY and CDR2 SVGAGI. In nucleotides, the CDR3 is TGTGCCAGCAGTTACCAATGGGGGGGAAGGGGGCAAGCTTTCTTT. Translation: CASSYQWGGRGQAFF.

The rearrangement joins TRBV7-3 to TRBJ2-5; a possible D gene is TRBD1 (6 bases). With 1 base removed from V and 1 base from J, the gap between germline ends came to 10 bases. The CDR3 length is 15 residues. The germline V gene has CDR1 SGHTA and CDR2 FQGTGA. CDR3 in DNA: TGTGCCAGCAGCTTAAATCAGGGGACCCAAGAGACCCAGTACTTC. Protein sequence: CASSLNQGTQETQYF.

This clone came up a few times. The chain links TRBV19 to TRBJ2-2; D is unresolved. V was pared by 7 bases and J by 5 bases, with 17 bases between. The germline gives CDR1 LNHDA, CDR2 SQIVND (reference sequence). There are 15 residues in the CDR3. This chain's CDR3 is CASTPRLVMTGELFF. The CDR3 DNA is TGTGCCAGTACCCCCCGCCTAGTTATGACCGGGGAGCTGTTTTTT. The full variable domain, rest sourced from reference TRBV19 and TRBJ2-2, is DGGITQSPKYLFRKEGQNVTLSCEQNLNHDAMYWYRQDPGQGLRLIYYSQIVNDFQKGDIAEGYSVSREKKESFPLTVTSAQKNPTAFYLCASTPRLVMTGELFFGEGSRLTVL.

The CDR3 is CASRGRQGMRRETQYF. The CDR3 bases are TGTGCCAGCAGAGGCCGACAGGGAATGAGGCGAGAGACCCAGTACTTC. This chain joins TRBV2 and TRBJ2-5; 7 bases match TRBD1. CDR3 length equals 16 residues. With V trimmed by 6 bases and J by 4 bases, 14 bases remained unmatched. The V gene's germline CDR1 is SNHLY and CDR2 FYNNEI.

The CDR3 DNA follows: TGTGCCAGCAGCTTAGGGGCGGCGCATGAAAAACTGTTTTTT. It yields the protein CASSLGAAHEKLFF. The chain combines TRBV7-2 with TRBJ1-4; D remains unclear. This CDR3 region has 14 residues. V was pared by 1 base and J by 6 bases, with 9 bases between. Per germline, CDR1 SGHTA and CDR2 FQGNSA.

The chain combines TRBV6-5 with TRBJ2-3; D is unresolved. The CDR3 is 14 amino acids. V lost 7 bases and J 1 base, leaving 12 bases between the germline ends. Looked up from germline, CDR1 is MNHEY and CDR2 is SVGAGI. CDR3 nucleotides: TGTGCCAGCACTTTAGGGATGGGCACAGATACGCAGTATTTT. Its protein is CASTLGMGTDTQYF.

The CDR3 protein is CASSLGQAANYGYTF. CDR3 in DNA: TGTGCCAGCAGCTTAGGTCAGGCGGCCAACTATGGCTACACCTTC. The chain has TRBV7-9 and TRBJ1-2; D remains ambiguous. V shed 1 base and J shed 2 bases, with 11 bases lying between them. Germline CDR1 is SEHNR and CDR2 is FQNEAQ (reference sequence). The CDR3 has 15 amino acids. The variable domain in full, completed from reference TRBV7-9 and TRBJ1-2, reads DTGVSQNPRHKITKRGQNVTFRCDPISEHNRLYWYRQTLGQGPEFLTYFQNEAQLEKSRLLSDRFSAERPKGSFSTLEIQRTEQGDSAMYLCASSLGQAANYGYTFGSGTRLTVV.

The V call is TRBV19, the J call TRBJ1-1, with D unresolved. From germline, CDR1 is LNHDA and CDR2 SQIVND (reference sequence). The CDR3 loop spans 12 amino acids. V lost 3 bases to trimming and J lost 11 bases, with 13 bases between them. As DNA, the CDR3 is TGTGCCAGTAGTATCTTAGGTGAAAGGGCTTTCTTT. It is translated as CASSILGERAFF. The full variable domain, in which reference TRBV19 and TRBJ1-1 provide the parts outside the CDR3, is DGGITQSPKYLFRKEGQNVTLSCEQNLNHDAMYWYRQDPGQGLRLIYYSQIVNDFQKGDIAEGYSVSREKKESFPLTVTSAQKNPTAFYLCASSILGERAFFGQGTRLTVV.